Many counts were recorded for the clone carrying this T cell receptor (beta chain). Its target is not known. With a J-beta primer mix and a sample-barcoded 5' primer, a second PCR ran roughly 7 to 11 cycles. Using its own MiXCR run on the 5' RACE reads, TCRdb lists one record per CDR3 protein. The data show approximately 850,000 distinct CDR3 sequences, under 55% seen once. These data belong to a study of blood T cells in healthy people across ages. Per the germline V gene, CDR1 is DFQATT and CDR2 is SNEGSKA (reference sequence). This CDR3 comprises 11 residues. V was clipped by 7 bases and J by 1 base, with 7 bases between them. Study observations and caveats: Researchers said unsorted PBMCs prevented a conclusive naive versus antigen-experienced comparison. Long-lived donors exceeded aged donors in naive CD4+ cells and diversity.

The TCR comes from a man aged 60 to 75 in good health. The J gene is TRBJ1-2, the V gene TRBV20-1; D is unclear. The sample consisted of blood. CDR3 DNA sequence: TGCAGTGTCGCCTTTAACTATGGCTACACCTTC. Encoded protein: CSVAFNYGYTF.